This T cell receptor beta chain emerged from a study of blood T cell repertoires in COVID-19. Study summary: The study drew acute and convalescent COVID-19 samples from the United States, Italy and Spain. T cells, B-cell-depleted T cells, or PBMCs supplied cDNA or gDNA.

The method was immunoSEQ multiplex PCR; TCRdb's version includes in-frame clones alone and lacks a portion of them. This sample has fewer than 150,000 clones, with 85% to 90% found just once. Looked up from germline, CDR1 is SGHRS and CDR2 is YFSETQ. Trimming pared 4 bases from V and 5 bases from J, leaving 12 bases between. The CDR3 has 13 amino acids. The material sequenced was peripheral blood. This chain uses TRBV5-1 with TRBJ1-2; tentative D call: TRBD1 (6 bases). The receptor was derived from a woman aged 40 to 50 with acute or convalescent COVID-19. CDR3 in amino acids: CASSTGSLYGYTF. DNA for the CDR3: TGCGCCAGCAGCACAGGGAGCTTGTATGGCTACACCTTC.